Shown below are 26 T cell receptor beta chains from a single sample sequenced in a study of cytomegalovirus exposure and HLA in healthy donors. Vbeta (60) and Jbeta (13) primers were used in the PCR. Generated by immunoSEQ multiplex PCR, the TCRdb table keeps only in-frame clones and is missing some. The repertoire includes tens of thousands of clones, roughly 80% of them detected once, and around 1.2% sits in the top ten. The source material was PBMCs. The receptors stem from a girl under 10 years old in good health and CMV-seropositive.

This clone showed up just once. The chain carries TRBV28 and TRBJ1-1; D perhaps matches TRBD1 (6 bases). The CDR3 consists of 12 residues. Per germline, CDR1 MDHEN and CDR2 SYDVKM. The ends were cut back, 7 bases at V and 11 bases at J, with 17 bases in the middle. CDR3 nucleotides: TGTGCCAGCAACCTACAAGAGGGGGTCGCTTTCTTT. It yields the protein CASNLQEGVAFF.

As DNA, the CDR3 is TGTGCCTGGAGTCGTGATAGCGGGACTCTTAATGAGCAGTTCTTC. It is translated as CAWSRDSGTLNEQFF. The chain combines TRBV30 with TRBJ2-1; TRBD2 matches at 8 bases. In germline, CDR1 is GTSNPN, CDR2 SVGIG (reference sequence). The CDR3 has 15 residues. Germline trimming cut 2 bases from V and 7 bases from J; bases unmatched to any gene: 10.

This clone has only one observation. This chain links TRBV10-3 with TRBJ2-1; 10 nucleotides align to TRBD2. The V segment lost 7 bases and the J segment 10 bases; nucleotides outside the gene matches: 10. CDR1 and CDR2 (germline): ENHRY, SYGVKD. The CDR3 has 14 amino acids. The CDR3 loop reads CAIMSSGRIKEQFF. CDR3 bases: TGTGCCATCATGAGTAGCGGGAGGATAAAAGAGCAGTTCTTC.

The rearrangement uses TRBV4-1 and TRBJ2-1, with TRBD2 identical over 12 bases. This CDR3 has 20 residues. The germline V gene encodes CDR1 MGHRA and CDR2 YSYEKL. V shed 0 bases, J shed 0 bases, and the junction held 9 bases outside the gene matches. This CDR3 is CASSQDRLAGGRSSYNEQFF. The CDR3 DNA follows: TGCGCCAGCAGCCAAGATCGGCTAGCGGGAGGGAGGAGCTCCTACAATGAGCAGTTCTTC.

This clone was counted once. The chain has TRBV9 and TRBJ2-7; tentatively, D is TRBD2 (6 bases). The V gene's germline CDR1 is SGDLS and CDR2 YYNGEE. The CDR3 is 15 amino acids. Trimming took 0 bases from V and 2 from J, leaving 12 bases between them. The CDR3 region has the DNA TGTGCCAGCAGCGTAGGAAGGGAGGCCCCCTACGAGCAGTACTTC. Residues: CASSVGREAPYEQYF. The full variable domain, in which reference TRBV9 and TRBJ2-7 provide the parts outside the CDR3, is DSGVTQTPKHLITATGQRVTLRCSPRSGDLSVYWYQQSLDQGLQFLIQYYNGEERAKGNILERFSAQQFPDLHSELNLSSLELGDSALYFCASSVGREAPYEQYFGPGTRLTVT.

The chain joins TRBV10-3 to TRBJ2-7; D remains unclear. The CDR3 has 15 amino acids. V was clipped by 8 bases and J by 4 bases, with 21 bases between them. Germline V gene lookup returns CDR1 ENHRY and CDR2 SYGVKD. CDR3 residues: CAIVSFSSGLYEQYF. The CDR3 nucleotides are TGTGCCATCGTCTCTTTCTCTAGTGGTTTGTACGAGCAGTACTTC.

This chain links TRBV5-4 with TRBJ1-4; D is undetermined. The CDR3 has 15 residues. Deletions cut 0 bases from V and 0 bases from J, with 6 bases between. Per the germline V gene, CDR1 is SGHNT and CDR2 is YYREEE (reference sequence). CDR3 amino acids: CASSLGGSTNEKLFF. DNA of the CDR3: TGTGCCAGCAGCTTGGGCGGCTCAACTAATGAAAAACTGTTTTTT.

The chain links TRBV5-1 to TRBJ1-1; possible D gene TRBD1, 5 bases. V was shortened by 3 bases and J by 0 bases, with 12 bases between the two germline ends. The germline V gene has CDR1 SGHRS and CDR2 YFSETQ. The CDR3 has 15 amino acids. The CDR3 sequence: CASSSGHGLNTEAFF. The DNA of the CDR3 is TGCGCCAGCAGCTCCGGACACGGACTGAACACTGAAGCTTTCTTT.

In this sample, this clone turned up once. This chain connects TRBV6-5 to TRBJ2-7, with 9 bases that match TRBD1. Trimming took 6 bases from V and 5 from J; bases not matched to a gene: 8. The CDR3 extends over 14 amino acids. Germline-derived CDR1 and CDR2 are MNHEY and SVGAGI. The CDR3 loop reads CASSPGTGSDEQYF. The DNA of the CDR3 is TGTGCCAGCAGCCCCGGGACAGGGTCGGACGAGCAGTACTTC.

This clone has more than one count but fewer than ten. V usage is TRBV2 and J usage is TRBJ1-1, with 7 bases fitting TRBD1. Germline assignment: CDR1 SNHLY and CDR2 FYNNEI. With 7 bases clipped from V and 0 bases from J, the junction kept 14 bases outside the gene matches. The CDR3 has 17 amino acids. This CDR3 is CASTLPGQRLLNTEAFF. As DNA, the CDR3 is TGTGCCAGCACTCTTCCGGGACAGCGATTACTGAACACTGAAGCTTTCTTT.

This clone was observed a handful of times. CDR3 DNA sequence: TGCGCCAGCAGCATAGGGACAGCCAATCAGCCCCAGCATTTT. Its protein product is CASSIGTANQPQHF. The chain has TRBV5-1 and TRBJ1-5, with 7 nucleotides matching TRBD1. Germline V CDR1 and CDR2: SGHRS, YFSETQ. The ends lost 4 bases at V and 3 bases at J; junction bases unmatched: 4. This CDR3 is 14 amino acids long.

V usage is TRBV30 and J usage is TRBJ2-3; D is perhaps TRBD1 (6 bases). V dropped 5 bases and J dropped 6 bases, with 12 bases sitting between them. Looked up from germline, CDR1 is GTSNPN and CDR2 is SVGIG (reference sequence). The CDR3 sequence is 12 residues long. In DNA form, the CDR3 reads TGTGCCTGGTCCTACAGGGTGGATACGCAGTATTTT. The encoded protein is CAWSYRVDTQYF.

This CDR3 reads CASSQDGRTMGNEQFF. The CDR3 nucleotides are TGCGCCAGCAGCCAAGACGGGAGGACCATGGGTAATGAGCAGTTCTTC. The chain joins TRBV4-3 to TRBJ2-1; 7 bases fit TRBD2. This CDR3 contains 16 residues. The trim removed 0 bases at V and 7 bases at J, leaving 9 bases unmatched. The V gene's germline CDR1 is LGHNA and CDR2 YSLEER.

The rearrangement uses TRBV5-1 and TRBJ2-7; 8 positions match TRBD1. Germline CDR1 SGHRS, CDR2 YFSETQ. V trimming: 4 bases; J trimming: 5 bases; junction bases outside the gene matches: 8. This CDR3 is 14 amino acids long. The CDR3 region is CASSLDTGGHEQYF. CDR3 sequence (DNA): TGCGCCAGCAGCCTGGACACAGGGGGGCACGAGCAGTACTTC.

This clone was seen only once. This chain links TRBV7-9 with TRBJ1-5; tentative D call: TRBD1 (5 bases). The CDR3 runs to 16 residues. V shed 5 bases and J shed 7 bases, with 21 bases lying between them. The V gene's germline CDR1 is SEHNR and CDR2 FQNEAQ (reference sequence). The CDR3 DNA reads TGTGCCAGCAGCCGAGACGCGGGGGGAGTTGCGCAGCCCCAGCATTTT. Translation gives CASSRDAGGVAQPQHF.

V usage is TRBV29-1 and J usage is TRBJ2-7, with 7 bases lining up with TRBD1. Germline V lookup: CDR1 SQVTM, CDR2 ANQGSEA. The V gene end was trimmed by 6 bases and the J gene end by 1 base; junction bases not matched to a gene: 3. The CDR3 sequence is 12 residues long. The CDR3 loop is CSVLGQSYEQYF. The CDR3 bases are TGCAGCGTGCTGGGACAGTCCTACGAGCAGTACTTC.

The chain combines TRBV10-3 with TRBJ1-5; no firm D call. Trimming pared 3 bases from V and 0 bases from J, leaving 6 bases between. CDR3 length equals 14 residues. CDR1 ENHRY and CDR2 SYGVKD come from the germline V gene. CDR3 residues: CAISDTTSNQPQHF. For the CDR3, the DNA is TGTGCCATCAGTGACACTACTAGCAATCAGCCCCAGCATTTT.

This clone was seen once. CDR3 bases: TGCAGCGTCGCCTTGTCTAGCAGCTCCTACGAGCAGTACTTC. It specifies CSVALSSSSYEQYF. The chain carries TRBV29-1 and TRBJ2-7, with D possibly being TRBD2 (5 bases). Germline V gene data show CDR1 as SQVTM and CDR2 as ANQGSEA. Trimming took 6 bases from V and 0 from J, leaving 15 bases between them. The CDR3 has 14 residues.

The chain links TRBV6-5 to TRBJ1-1; tentative D call: TRBD1 (6 bases). V dropped 0 bases and J dropped 0 bases, with 8 bases sitting between them. CDR3 size: 15 residues. Germline V lookup: CDR1 MNHEY, CDR2 SVGAGI. Here the CDR3 reads CASSYSGHMNTEAFF. CDR3 bases: TGTGCCAGCAGTTACTCGGGACATATGAACACTGAAGCTTTCTTT.

The chain recombines TRBV4-2 with TRBJ1-5, with TRBD1 matching 7 bases. J was trimmed by 4 bases and V by 4 bases; bases with no gene match: 4. The CDR3 runs 14 residues. Per the germline V gene, CDR1 is LGHNA and CDR2 is YNFKEQ. The CDR3 DNA reads TGTGCCAGCAGCCTCCCGGACAGGAATCAGCCCCAGCATTTT. It is translated as CASSLPDRNQPQHF.

V gene TRBV7-9 combines with J gene TRBJ2-2; 10 positions agree with TRBD1. This CDR3 has 18 amino acids. The junction had 15 bases not matched to a gene; V was cut back by 7 bases and J by 4 bases. Looked up from germline, CDR1 is SEHNR and CDR2 is FQNEAQ (reference sequence). The DNA of the CDR3 is TGTGCCAGCAAACCGAGCCGGGACAGGGGATCGCCCACCGGGGAGCTGTTTTTT. Translating it yields CASKPSRDRGSPTGELFF.

The chain joins TRBV11-2 to TRBJ2-5, with D uncertain. V gave up 6 bases and J gave up 5 bases, with 7 bases separating them. This CDR3 is built from 11 residues. The germline V gene encodes CDR1 SGHAT and CDR2 FQNNGV. The chain's CDR3 is CASRLRETQYF. The CDR3 DNA sequence: TGTGCCAGCAGACTAAGGGAGACCCAGTACTTC. Filled out from reference TRBV11-2 and TRBJ2-5, the complete variable domain reads EAGVAQSPRYKIIEKRQSVAFWCNPISGHATLYWYQQILGQGPKLLIQFQNNGVVDDSQLPKDRFSAERLKGVDSTLKIQPAKLEDSAVYLCASRLRETQYFGPGTRLLVL.

The J gene is TRBJ1-5, the V gene TRBV20-1; TRBD1 might be the D (6 bases). Germline CDR1 DFQATT, CDR2 SNEGSKA (reference sequence). The CDR3 runs 10 residues. The ends were cut back, 6 bases at V and 7 bases at J, with 7 bases in the middle. CDR3 nucleotides: TGCAGTGCCCAGGGGCAGCCCCAGCATTTT. Its protein is CSAQGQPQHF.

This rearrangement joins TRBV29-1 to TRBJ1-2; a weak D match, TRBD1 (6 bases). CDR3 length equals 13 residues. V was pared by 4 bases and J by 10 bases, with 19 bases between. The germline CDR1 and CDR2 sequences are SQVTM and ANQGSEA. CDR3 coding DNA: TGCAGCGTTGTGGGACAAAAGTTGCAAGACTACACCTTC. Protein: CSVVGQKLQDYTF.

This sequence joins TRBV5-4 and TRBJ1-1, with D possibly matching TRBD1 (5 bases). The germline V and J ends were trimmed by 4 bases and 7 bases, with 14 bases remaining between them. The CDR3 runs 13 residues. From germline, CDR1 is SGHNT and CDR2 YYREEE (reference sequence). In nucleotides, the CDR3 is TGTGCCAGCAGCCAGTCTTGGGGCGGTGAAGCTTTCTTT. This encodes CASSQSWGGEAFF.

CDR3 sequence reads: CAISAGAGDTGELFF. The CDR3 DNA is TGTGCCATCAGTGCGGGAGCGGGGGACACCGGGGAGCTGTTTTTT. V is TRBV10-3 and J is TRBJ2-2; 8 nucleotides match TRBD2. The junction had 4 bases not matched to a gene; V was cut back by 4 bases and J by 3 bases. The CDR3 spans 15 residues. CDR1 is ENHRY and CDR2 is SYGVKD in the germline V gene.